These 17 T cell receptor beta chains share one sample of origin, sequenced in a study of shared clonotypes between healthy human individuals. TCRdb's copy holds only in-frame clones and misses some; the assay was immunoSEQ multiplex PCR. The sample yields roughly 500,000 clones, roughly 80% seen once. The sample taken for sequencing was PBMCs. These receptors came from a woman aged 40 to 49 in good health. Some clones in this sample may be carry-over from other donors' samples.

A note on this clone: This is likely an artifact of a read error, given a far larger clone one base away. The sample contains more than one DNA sequence encoding this CDR3. V and J are TRBV5-4 and TRBJ1-1; D gene uncertain. The CDR3 sequence is 14 residues long. Germline V gene sequence: CDR1 SGHNT, CDR2 YYREEE (reference sequence). CDR3 protein: CASSNIVVDTEAFF. CDR3 sequence (DNA): TGCGCCAGCAGCAATATCGTGGTTGACACTGAAGCTTTCTTT. Combining the CDR3 with reference TRBV5-4 and TRBJ1-1 gives the whole variable domain ETGVTQSPTHLIKTRGQQVTLRCSSQSGHNTVSWYQQALGQGPQFIFQYYREEENGRGNFPPRFSGLQFPNYSSELNVNALELDDSALYLCASSNIVVDTEAFFGQGTRLTVV.

This chain connects TRBV6-6 to TRBJ2-1, with TRBD2 identical over 9 bases. Germline V lookup: CDR1 MNHNY, CDR2 SVGAGI (reference sequence). The V gene end was trimmed by 6 bases and the J gene end by 2 bases; junction bases not matched to a gene: 5. The CDR3 is 15 amino acids. CDR3 DNA sequence: TGTGCCAGCAGAGGCGGGAGGGGAACCTACAATGAGCAGTTCTTC. This translates into CASRGGRGTYNEQFF.

The rearrangement links TRBV28 to TRBJ1-2, with D perhaps TRBD1 (6 bases). Trimming cost V 8 bases and J 2 bases, with 18 bases left between them. The germline V gene has CDR1 MDHEN and CDR2 SYDVKM. The CDR3 runs to 15 residues. For the CDR3, the DNA is TGTGCCAGCCACAGTTTGGGGCAGGGGAACTATGGCTACACCTTC. Protein product: CASHSLGQGNYGYTF.

This clone was detected a few times. The chain links TRBV19 to TRBJ2-3; D call uncertain. This CDR3 region has 11 residues. The germline CDR1 and CDR2 sequences are LNHDA and SQIVND (reference sequence). CDR3 nucleotides: TGTGCGGTGGAGAGCACAGATACGCAGTATTTT. Translation gives CAVESTDTQYF.

This chain joins TRBV28 and TRBJ1-5, with D tentatively TRBD1 (5 bases). The CDR3 runs to 17 residues. V lost 5 bases to trimming and J lost 3 bases, with 20 bases between them. Germline V lookup: CDR1 MDHEN, CDR2 SYDVKM. The CDR3 reads CASSTPIVTGDNQPQHF. The CDR3 region has the DNA TGTGCCAGCAGTACTCCCATAGTCACGGGGGACAATCAGCCCCAGCATTTT. Using reference TRBV28 and TRBJ1-5 for the parts outside the CDR3, the full variable domain is DVKVTQSSRYLVKRTGEKVFLECVQDMDHENMFWYRQDPGLGLRLIYFSYDVKMKEKGDIPEGYSVSREKKERFSLILESASTNQTSMYLCASSTPIVTGDNQPQHFGDGTRLSIL.

About this clone: A read error may explain this, as a much larger clone is one base away. The same CDR3 is also encoded by other DNA sequences in this sample. This rearrangement joins TRBV14 to TRBJ2-7, with 8 bases identical to TRBD2. CDR1 and CDR2 (germline): SGHDN, FVKESK. This CDR3 has 12 residues. CDR3 in DNA: TGCGCCAGCGGGAGAAGCTCCTACGAGCAGTACTTC. Encoded protein: CASGRSSYEQYF.

The chain combines TRBV30 with TRBJ2-7; 10 bases line up with TRBD1. CDR1 GTSNPN and CDR2 SVGIG come from the germline V gene (reference sequence). The CDR3 sequence is 16 residues long. V was pared by 1 base and J by 6 bases, with 12 bases of the junction left unmatched. In DNA form, the CDR3 reads TGTGCCTGGAGTGCGGGACAGGGGATTGTATGGGTCGAGCAGTACTTC. Amino acid sequence: CAWSAGQGIVWVEQYF. The full variable domain, with the rest looked up from reference TRBV30 and TRBJ2-7, is SQTIHQWPATLVQPVGSPLSLECTVEGTSNPNLYWYRQAAGRGLQLLFYSVGIGQISSEVPQNLSASRPQDRQFILSSKKLLLSDSGFYLCAWSAGQGIVWVEQYFGPGTRLTVT.

This clone was seen a single time. The CDR3 region has the DNA TGCAGTGCAGTTGGGTCCGAGCAGTACTTC. Its protein product is CSAVGSEQYF. The V call is TRBV20-1, the J call TRBJ2-7, with unresolved D. Germline V CDR1 and CDR2: DFQATT, SNEGSKA (reference sequence). The ends were cut back, 6 bases at V and 6 bases at J, with 9 bases in the middle. CDR3 size: 10 residues.

The rearrangement uses TRBV7-7 and TRBJ1-1; 10 nucleotides line up with TRBD1. Germline CDR1 and CDR2: SSHAT and FNYEAQ (reference sequence). This CDR3 has 16 amino acids. V lost 1 base and J lost 1; bases outside the gene matches: 3. The CDR3 region is CASSLGRDRGNTEAFF. The CDR3 bases are TGTGCCAGCAGCTTAGGCAGGGACAGGGGGAACACTGAAGCTTTCTTT.

The genes are TRBV20-1 and TRBJ1-2; D may be TRBD1 (5 bases). The CDR3 totals 10 residues. The V gene lost 6 bases and the J gene lost 7 bases, with 9 bases spanning the gap. Germline CDR1 is DFQATT and CDR2 is SNEGSKA (reference sequence). CDR3 nucleotides: TGCAGTGCCCAAAGGGGTGGCTACACCTTC. Encoded protein: CSAQRGGYTF.

The chain uses TRBV6-6 and TRBJ2-2; 9 bases map to TRBD1. CDR1 and CDR2 from the germline V gene are MNHNY and SVGAGI (reference sequence). This CDR3 region has 15 residues. V lost 9 bases and J lost 4; bases outside the gene matches: 9. CDR3 in amino acids: CASSGTGKGTGELFF. The CDR3 DNA sequence: TGTGCCAGTTCCGGGACAGGGAAGGGCACCGGGGAGCTGTTTTTT.

The genes are TRBV4-2 and TRBJ2-7; TRBD1 might be the D (6 bases). Trimming removed 1 base at V and 1 base at J, with 11 bases between. Germline lookup yields CDR1 LGHNA and CDR2 YNFKEQ. The CDR3 runs to 15 residues. The CDR3 region has the DNA TGTGCCAGCAGCCAAGTGAGCAGGGGATCCTACGAGCAGTACTTC. Residues: CASSQVSRGSYEQYF.

The CDR3, as DNA: TGTGCCAGCAGCCAACTGGGGGGAAGGCAAGAGACCCAGTACTTC. Amino acid sequence: CASSQLGGRQETQYF. The chain uses TRBV14 and TRBJ2-5; the D gene is possibly TRBD2 (6 bases). In germline, CDR1 is SGHDN, CDR2 FVKESK. V lost 2 bases to trimming and J lost 2 bases, with 12 bases between them. The CDR3 covers 15 residues.

The DNA for the CDR3 is TGTGCCAGCAGCTTATCCGTCGGGAACACTGAAGCTTTCTTT. Its protein is CASSLSVGNTEAFF. The rearrangement uses TRBV7-2 and TRBJ1-1; D not resolved. Trimming pared 2 bases from V and 1 base from J, leaving 8 bases between. The CDR3 is made up of 14 amino acids. Per the germline V gene, CDR1 is SGHTA and CDR2 is FQGNSA.

The chain has TRBV7-2 and TRBJ2-7, with 11 bases matching TRBD2. Germline trimming cut 5 bases from V and 5 bases from J; bases unmatched to any gene: 11. Germline values: CDR1 SGHTA, CDR2 FQGNSA. This CDR3 is built from 16 residues. CDR3 protein: CASSPFVLAGVDEQYF. DNA for the CDR3: TGTGCCAGCAGCCCCTTTGTACTAGCGGGAGTGGACGAGCAGTACTTC.

V usage is TRBV9 and J usage is TRBJ2-1; D might be TRBD1 (6 bases). The CDR3 runs 17 residues. Trimming removed 4 bases from V and 7 bases from J, with 24 bases in between. Germline CDR1 and CDR2: SGDLS and YYNGEE. In nucleotides, the CDR3 is TGTGCCAGCAGCCCCCCCTTGGGGACAACCACTTGGAATGAGCAGTTCTTC. Its translation is CASSPPLGTTTWNEQFF.

The chain carries TRBV9 and TRBJ2-2; the D gene is possibly TRBD2 (6 bases). Germline-derived CDR1 and CDR2 are SGDLS and YYNGEE. V lost 1 base to trimming and J lost 1 base, with 17 bases between them. The CDR3 contains 18 residues. The CDR3 reads CASSVRDFLGVNTGELFF. The CDR3, as DNA: TGTGCCAGCAGCGTACGGGACTTCTTGGGGGTGAACACCGGGGAGCTGTTTTTT. Complete variable domain (other parts from reference TRBV9 and TRBJ2-2): DSGVTQTPKHLITATGQRVTLRCSPRSGDLSVYWYQQSLDQGLQFLIQYYNGEERAKGNILERFSAQQFPDLHSELNLSSLELGDSALYFCASSVRDFLGVNTGELFFGEGSRLTVL.